This TCR beta chain appears in the sequencing data of a study of breast tumors, draining lymph nodes, adjacent tissues. Study-wide findings and caveats: That most tumor T cells come from lymph nodes remained unproven. Tumors had less TCR diversity than lymph nodes, more than nontumor tissue. Luminal-like breast cancer showed significantly higher tumor–nontumor repertoire similarity than basal-like.

In regard to this clonotype: The antigen is undetermined.

In TCRdb, the multiplex PCR reads were re-called with MiXCR into one record per CDR3 protein. The data hold roughly 16,000 distinct CDR3 sequences, with 52% observed a single time. The CDR3 length is 15 residues. The J segment lost 4 bases and the V segment lost 3 bases, leaving 3 bases of the junction unmatched. Germline lookup yields CDR1 WNHNN and CDR2 SYGVQD (reference sequence). This chain links TRBV10-1 with TRBJ2-5, with TRBD2 matching 12 bases. Sequences were obtained from tumor-adjacent breast tissue. The TCR originated in a female donor with breast cancer. Some clones in this sample may be carry-over from other donors' samples. The CDR3 nucleotides read TGCGCCAGCAGTGATGGGACTAGCGGGCGAGAGACCCAGTACTTC. Residues: CASSDGTSGRETQYF.